The T cell receptor beta chain described here comes from a study of tissue T cells after allogeneic stem cell transplantation. Study-wide findings and caveats: Only a limited share of tissue TCRs appeared in blood or spleen. Alloreactivity or antigen specificity of tissue TCRs was not determined; some clones might be host cells.

Concerning this clone itself: Its antigen is still unknown. Germline and genes: mouse.

The sample's time point: mouse harvest day 14 after allogeneic transplant. Mouse grafts combined 10^7 T-cell-depleted bone marrow cells with 10^6 splenic CD5+ T cells. B6 (H2b) cells into BALB/c (H2d) mice; tissues taken at day 7 or 14. Some clones are missing from TCRdb's copy, which holds only in-frame ones; the method was immunoSEQ multiplex PCR. The sample has 1,000 or so clones; approximately 52% are singletons. The sequence came from a female BALB/c mouse given C57BL/6 T cells with graft-versus-host disease after an allogeneic hematopoietic cell transplant. Sequenced sample: spleen.

The CDR3 region is CASSSTGPPGQLYF. The part of the CDR3 DNA that was read is TGTGCCAGCAGTTCGACTGGGCCCCCCGGGCAGCTCTAC. The V gene is TRBV26, the J gene TRBJ2-2; 7 bases match TRBD2. The read terminates 1 residue ahead of where the CDR3 ends, so the germline J gene completes it. V was clipped by 5 bases and J by 6 bases; unmatched bases: 6. CDR1 KGHPV and CDR2 FQNQEV come from the germline V gene (reference sequence). This CDR3 contains 14 residues.